This T cell receptor beta chain appears in the sequencing data of a study of molecular identifiers for immune sequencing clone quantification. TCRdb fed the PCR reads into MiXCR, producing one record per CDR3 protein. The data hold some 320,000 distinct CDR3 sequences, with 24% observed a single time. Study-level points and caveats: Highly expanded clone sizes could be underestimated through barcode sharing by identical TCR molecules. Even with approximately 1 million naive cells present, spiked Jurkat TCR RNA from one cell was reportedly detectable.

With respect to this clonotype: The antigen remains undetermined. This may stem from a read error, because a much larger clone lies one nucleotide away.

Germline V lookup: CDR1 MNHEY, CDR2 SVGAGI. CDR3 length equals 16 residues. The sequence came from a human donor in good health. Some libraries in this study had Jurkat cell RNA spiked in. The specimen was naive CD8+ T cells from blood, with Jurkat cell RNA spiked in. The subset: FACS-sorted CD8+CD4-CCR7+CD45RA+ naive T cells. The chain employs TRBV6-5 and TRBJ2-6; D gene unclear. The CDR3 DNA reads TGTGCCAGCGGTTACTCGTCCCTCTCTGGGGCCAACGTCCTGACTTTC. Translated: CASGYSSLSGANVLTF.